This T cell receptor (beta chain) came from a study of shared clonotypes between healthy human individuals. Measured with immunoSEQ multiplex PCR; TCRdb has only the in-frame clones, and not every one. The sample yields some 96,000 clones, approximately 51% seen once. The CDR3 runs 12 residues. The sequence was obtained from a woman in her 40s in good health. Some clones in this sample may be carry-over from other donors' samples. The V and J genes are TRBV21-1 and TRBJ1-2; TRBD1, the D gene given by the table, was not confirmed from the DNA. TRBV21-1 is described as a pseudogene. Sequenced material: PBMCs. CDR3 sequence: CASEGQVYGYTF. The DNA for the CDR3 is TGTGCCAGCGAGGGACAGGTCTATGGCTACACCTTC.